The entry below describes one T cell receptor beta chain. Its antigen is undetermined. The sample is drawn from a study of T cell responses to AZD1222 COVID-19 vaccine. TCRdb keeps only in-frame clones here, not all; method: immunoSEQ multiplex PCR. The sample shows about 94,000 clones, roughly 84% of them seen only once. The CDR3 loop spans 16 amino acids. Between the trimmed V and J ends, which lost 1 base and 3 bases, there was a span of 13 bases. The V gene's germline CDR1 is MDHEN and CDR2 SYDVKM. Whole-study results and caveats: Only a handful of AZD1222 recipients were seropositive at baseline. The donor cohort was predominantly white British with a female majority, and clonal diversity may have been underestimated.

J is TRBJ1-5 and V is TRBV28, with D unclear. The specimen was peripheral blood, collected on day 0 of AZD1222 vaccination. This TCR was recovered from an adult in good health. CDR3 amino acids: CASSLLDGAYNQPQHF. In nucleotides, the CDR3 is TGTGCCAGCAGTTTATTAGACGGAGCGTACAATCAGCCCCAGCATTTT.